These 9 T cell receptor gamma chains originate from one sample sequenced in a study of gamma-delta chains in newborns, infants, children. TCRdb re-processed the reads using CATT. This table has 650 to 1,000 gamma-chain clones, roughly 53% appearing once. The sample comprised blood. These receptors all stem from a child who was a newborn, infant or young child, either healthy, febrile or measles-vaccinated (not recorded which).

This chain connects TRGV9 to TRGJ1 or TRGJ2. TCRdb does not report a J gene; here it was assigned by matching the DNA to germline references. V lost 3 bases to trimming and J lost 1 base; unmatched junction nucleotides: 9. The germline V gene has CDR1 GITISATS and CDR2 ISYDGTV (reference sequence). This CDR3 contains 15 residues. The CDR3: CALWERTTNYYKKLF. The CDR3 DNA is TGTGCCTTGTGGGAGCGTACCACTAATTATTATAAGAAACTCTTT.

CDR3 nucleotides: TGTGCCACCTGGGATGTGAAGAAACTCTTT. Protein product: CATWDVKKLF. This chain connects TRGV8 to TRGJ1 or TRGJ2. TCRdb offers no J gene call, so here the DNA was matched to germline to obtain one. The V gene end was trimmed by 3 bases and the J gene end by 10 bases; junction bases not matched to a gene: 3. The CDR3 loop spans 10 amino acids. Germline CDR1 and CDR2: VENAVY and YDSYNSRV.

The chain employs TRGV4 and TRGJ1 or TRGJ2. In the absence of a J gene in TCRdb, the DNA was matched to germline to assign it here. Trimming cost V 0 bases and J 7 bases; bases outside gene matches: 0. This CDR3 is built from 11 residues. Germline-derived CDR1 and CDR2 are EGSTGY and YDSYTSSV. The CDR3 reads CATWDGYKKLF. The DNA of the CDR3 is TGTGCCACCTGGGATGGGTATAAGAAACTCTTT.

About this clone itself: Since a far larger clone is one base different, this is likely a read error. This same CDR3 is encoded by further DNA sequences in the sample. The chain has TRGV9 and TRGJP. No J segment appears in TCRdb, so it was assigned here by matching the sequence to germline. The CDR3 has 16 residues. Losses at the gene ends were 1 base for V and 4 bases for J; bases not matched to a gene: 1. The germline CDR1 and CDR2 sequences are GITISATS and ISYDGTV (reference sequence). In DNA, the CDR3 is TGTGCCTTGTGGGAGGTACAAGAGTTGGGCAAAAAAATCAAGGTATTT. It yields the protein CALWEVQELGKKIKVF.

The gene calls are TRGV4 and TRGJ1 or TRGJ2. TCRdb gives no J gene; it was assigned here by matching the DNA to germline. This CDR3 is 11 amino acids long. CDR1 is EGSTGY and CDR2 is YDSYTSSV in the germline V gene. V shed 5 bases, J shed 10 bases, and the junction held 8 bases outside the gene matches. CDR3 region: CATWVSPKKLF. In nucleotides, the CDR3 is TGTGCCACCTGGGTCTCGCCCAAGAAACTCTTT.

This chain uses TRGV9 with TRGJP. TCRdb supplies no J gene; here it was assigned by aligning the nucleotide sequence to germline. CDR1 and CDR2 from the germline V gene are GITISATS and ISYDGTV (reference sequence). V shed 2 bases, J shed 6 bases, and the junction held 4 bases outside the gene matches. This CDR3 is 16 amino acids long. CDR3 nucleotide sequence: TGTGCCTTGTGGGAGGGGGGAGAGTTGGGCAAAAAAATCAAGGTATTT. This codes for CALWEGGELGKKIKVF.

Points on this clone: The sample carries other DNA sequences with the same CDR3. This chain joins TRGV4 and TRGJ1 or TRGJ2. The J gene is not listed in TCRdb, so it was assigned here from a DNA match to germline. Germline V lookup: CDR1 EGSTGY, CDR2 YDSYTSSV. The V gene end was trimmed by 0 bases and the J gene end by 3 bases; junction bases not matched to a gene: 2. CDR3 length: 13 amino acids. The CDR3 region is CATWDGPYYKKLF. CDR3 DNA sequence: TGTGCCACCTGGGATGGGCCTTATTATAAGAAACTCTTT.

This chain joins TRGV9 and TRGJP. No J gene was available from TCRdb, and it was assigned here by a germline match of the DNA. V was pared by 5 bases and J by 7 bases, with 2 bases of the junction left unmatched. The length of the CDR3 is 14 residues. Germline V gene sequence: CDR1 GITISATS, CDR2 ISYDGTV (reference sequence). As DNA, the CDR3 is TGTGCCTTGTGGGGGGAGTTGGGCAAAAAAATCAAGGTATTT. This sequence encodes CALWGELGKKIKVF.

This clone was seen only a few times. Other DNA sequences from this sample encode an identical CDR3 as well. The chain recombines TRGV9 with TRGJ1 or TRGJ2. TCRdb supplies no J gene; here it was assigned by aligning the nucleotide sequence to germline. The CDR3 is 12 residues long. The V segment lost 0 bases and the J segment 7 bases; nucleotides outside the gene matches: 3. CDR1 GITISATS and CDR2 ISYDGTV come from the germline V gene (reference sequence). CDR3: CALWEVPYKKLF. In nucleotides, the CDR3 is TGTGCCTTGTGGGAGGTGCCGTATAAGAAACTCTTT.